Listed below are T cell receptor beta chains from one sample, sequenced in a study of CD8 T cells in ankylosing spondylitis. TCRdb called the 5' RACE reads again in MiXCR, with one record for every CDR3 protein. The sample lists some 200,000 distinct CDR3 sequences; around 13% were seen once. The sequencing sample was made of blood, either unsorted or a sorted T cell fraction (not recorded which). The receptors here all came from a male donor with ankylosing spondylitis or in good health (not recorded which). Both conserved end residues are part of each CDR3. D genes are given only for firm matches. Rows may omit the clone size; those that give it use once, few, many or a size class.

clone_size j_call v_call d_call cdr3_nt cdr3_aa
few TRBJ1-3 TRBV12-3/TRBV12-4 NA TGTGCCAGCAGTTTAGGAAGCAGCTCTGGAAACACCATATATTTT CASSLGSSSGNTIYF
few TRBJ2-7 TRBV20-1 TRBD1 TGCAGTGCTTTAGCCGGGACAGGGATTCTGCCCTACGAGCAGTACTTC CSALAGTGILPYEQYF
NA TRBJ1-2 TRBV20-1 NA TGCAGTGCTAGAGTCAGGGAGTTTGGTGGCTACACCTTC CSARVREFGGYTF
many TRBJ2-4 TRBV18 NA TGTGCCAGCTCACCGACTCAGCCTAAGGGATTAGCCAAAAACATTCAGTACTTC CASSPTQPKGLAKNIQYF
few TRBJ2-3 TRBV27 TRBD2 TGTGCCAGCAGTTTAGGGGGACTAGCGGGAGGAGCAGATACGCAGTATTTT CASSLGGLAGGADTQYF
NA TRBJ2-6 TRBV7-9 NA TGTGCCAGCAGGTTAACAGTAGTTGGGGCCAACGTCCTGACTTTC CASRLTVVGANVLTF
few TRBJ1-2 TRBV6-5 NA TGTGCCAGCAGTTCCGGGACGCCCAACTATGGCTACACCTTC CASSSGTPNYGYTF
many TRBJ1-6 TRBV12-3/TRBV12-4 TRBD1 TGTGCCAGCAGTCAGGGACAGGGGAGGGATTCACCCCTCCACTTT CASSQGQGRDSPLHF
few TRBJ2-3 TRBV5-1 NA TGCGCCAGCAGCTTAGGTGAAGATACGCAGTATTTT CASSLGEDTQYF
NA TRBJ2-5 TRBV14 NA TGTGCCAGCAGCCAAGATCTAACGGAAGAGACCCAGTACTTC CASSQDLTEETQYF
few TRBJ2-3 TRBV12-3/TRBV12-4 NA TGTGCCAGCAGTCCGACTGCAGCCGCAGATACGCAGTATTTT CASSPTAAADTQYF
few TRBJ1-2 TRBV7-9 NA TGTGCCAGCATACTAACTAACGAGGGCTATGGCTACACCTTC CASILTNEGYGYTF
many TRBJ2-5 TRBV2 TRBD2 TGTGCCAGCAGACAGTCCAGGAGACTAGCGGAGGAAGAGACCCAGTACTTC CASRQSRRLAEEETQYF
few TRBJ2-7 TRBV9 NA TGTGCCAGCAGCCCACTTCTAAACCCCTACGAGCAGTACTTC CASSPLLNPYEQYF
many TRBJ2-7 TRBV13 NA TGTGCCAGCAGCTTAAGGCGGGACAGACCTTACGAGCAGTACTTC CASSLRRDRPYEQYF
few TRBJ1-2 TRBV5-1 NA TGCGCCAGCAGACTCGAACCCGGGTCTTATGGCTACACCTTC CASRLEPGSYGYTF
NA TRBJ1-1 TRBV5-8 NA TGTGCCAGCAGCCCGCAGACAGGATCCCACCCTGAAGCTTTCTTT CASSPQTGSHPEAFF
NA TRBJ2-3 TRBV5-1 TRBD2 TGCGCCAGCAGCTTGGACGGGAGGAAGATGGGAACAGATACGCAGTATTTT CASSLDGRKMGTDTQYF
NA TRBJ1-4 TRBV6-5 NA TGTGCCAGCAGGGACGGGACTGAAAAACTGTTTTTT CASRDGTEKLFF
NA TRBJ1-1 TRBV20-1 NA TGCAGTGCTAGAGATCTTGGCATGAACACTGAAGCTTTCTTT CSARDLGMNTEAFF
many TRBJ2-7 TRBV10-3 TRBD2 TGTGCCATCAGTGAGTCGGGACTAGCGGGGGGATACGAGCAGTACTTC CAISESGLAGGYEQYF
few TRBJ2-1 TRBV4-2 TRBD2 TGTGCCAGCAGCCAAGGGGCACTAGCGGGCTACAATGAGCAGTTCTTC CASSQGALAGYNEQFF
few TRBJ2-7 TRBV4-1 TRBD1 TGCGCCAGCAGCCAGCAGGGGGACGAGCAGTACTTC CASSQQGDEQYF
many TRBJ1-2 TRBV12-3/TRBV12-4 TRBD1 TGTGCCAGCAGTTTTGGGCAGGGGGCCCCCTATGGCTACACCTTC CASSFGQGAPYGYTF
NA TRBJ1-2 TRBV12-5 NA TGTGCTAGTGGCTTCCAGGGGAACTATGGCTACACCTTC CASGFQGNYGYTF
NA TRBJ2-3 TRBV25-1 NA TGTGCCAGCGCCCCCGTTAGCACAGATACGCAGTATTTT CASAPVSTDTQYF
few TRBJ2-1 TRBV12-3/TRBV12-4 NA TGTGCCAGCAGTCCGCCGGGGGAGCAGTTCTTC CASSPPGEQFF
many TRBJ2-1 TRBV12-3/TRBV12-4 TRBD2 TGTGCCAGCAGTTTACTAGCGGGAGCTTCCAATGAGCAGTTCTTC CASSLLAGASNEQFF
NA TRBJ2-7 TRBV12-3/TRBV12-4 TRBD2 TGTGCCAGCAGCCTACTGTCTAGCGGCCTCGACGACGAGCAGTACTTC CASSLLSSGLDDEQYF
few TRBJ2-1 TRBV19 TRBD1 TGTGCCAGTAGTTCGTCCGGGACAGTCTCCTACAATGAGCAGTTCTTC CASSSSGTVSYNEQFF